This TCR beta chain originates from a study of graft-versus-host responses after intestinal transplantation. Study-wide points: The authors found GvH clones in recipient marrow, some appearing first in ileum or blood. Maximum circulating GvH clone levels tracked with early post-transplant HvG decreases. Allografts from individuals with graft-donor T cell macrochimerism displayed high graft-versus-host to host-versus-graft clonal ratios.

There are 13 residues in the CDR3. Germline V gene data show CDR1 as SEHNR and CDR2 as FQNEAQ (reference sequence). V was shortened by 5 bases and J by 4 bases, with 11 bases between the two germline ends. Clones were read by immunoSEQ multiplex PCR, and TCRdb kept only the in-frame ones, dropping some. The data show some 150,000 clones, with over 90% seen just once and roughly 0.2% held by the top ten. In regard to this clone: As yet, its antigen is unknown.

The clonotype originates from a human donor who received an intestinal transplant. The specimen was unstimulated CD4+ T cells sorted from spleen or lymph node cells, collected before intestinal transplant. The rearrangement uses TRBV7-9 and TRBJ1-2; D call uncertain. The CDR3, as DNA: TGTGCCAGCAGCCCCGGGTCGGGCTATGGCTACACCTTC. Its protein is CASSPGSGYGYTF.